This T cell receptor beta chain came from a study of blood T cell repertoires in COVID-19. Study-wide context: The recovered donors of Cohort 3 showed two negative PCRs, clearance, or symptom resolution. T cells, B-cell-depleted T cells, or PBMCs supplied cDNA or gDNA.

Produced via immunoSEQ multiplex PCR; TCRdb's table is partial and in-frame only. This table has roughly 150,000 clones, nearly 85% appearing once. CDR3 length: 12 residues. The V and J ends lost 3 bases and 4 bases, in that order; junction bases with no gene match: 1. Germline V CDR1 and CDR2: SGDLS, YYNGEE. Participants spanned ages roughly 18 to 95 years and resided in fewer than 30 US areas. The receptor's source is a man aged 50 to 59 in a cohort exposed to, infected with or recovered from COVID-19 (not recorded which). Specimen: PBMCs or T cells enriched from blood (not recorded which). The V and J genes are TRBV9 and TRBJ2-7, with TRBD1 matching 7 bases. The CDR3 coding sequence is TGTGCCAGCAGCGGACAGGGATACGAGCAGTACTTC. Translation gives CASSGQGYEQYF.